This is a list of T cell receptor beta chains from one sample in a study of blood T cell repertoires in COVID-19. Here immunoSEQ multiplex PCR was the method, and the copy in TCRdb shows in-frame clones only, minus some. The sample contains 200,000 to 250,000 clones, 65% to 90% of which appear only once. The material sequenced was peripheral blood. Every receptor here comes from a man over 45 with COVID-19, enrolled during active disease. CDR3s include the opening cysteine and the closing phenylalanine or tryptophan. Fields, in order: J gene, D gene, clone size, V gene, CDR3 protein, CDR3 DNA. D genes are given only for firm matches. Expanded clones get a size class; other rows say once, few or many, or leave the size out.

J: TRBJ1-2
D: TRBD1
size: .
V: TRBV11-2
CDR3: CASSFGTGAFGYTF
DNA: TGTGCCAGCAGCTTCGGGACAGGGGCCTTCGGCTACACCTTC

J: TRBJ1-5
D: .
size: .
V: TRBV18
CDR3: CASSPQGSNQPQHF
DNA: TGTGCCAGCTCACCACAGGGGAGCAATCAGCCCCAGCATTTT

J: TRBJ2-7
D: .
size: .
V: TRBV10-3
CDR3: CAISDQRDSYEQYF
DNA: TGTGCCATCAGTGATCAACGGGACTCCTACGAGCAGTACTTC

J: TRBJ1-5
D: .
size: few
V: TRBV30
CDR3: CAWSVAGAGMFGRQPQHF
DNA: TGTGCCTGGAGTGTGGCGGGGGCCGGCATGTTCGGGAGACAGCCCCAGCATTTT

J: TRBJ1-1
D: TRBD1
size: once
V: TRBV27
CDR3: CASKRDRGGTEAFF
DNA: TGTGCCAGTAAACGGGACAGGGGAGGCACTGAAGCTTTCTTT

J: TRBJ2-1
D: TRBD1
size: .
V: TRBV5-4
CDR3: CASSLEQGGRVEQFF
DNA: TGTGCCAGCAGCTTGGAACAGGGGGGACGGGTTGAGCAGTTCTTC

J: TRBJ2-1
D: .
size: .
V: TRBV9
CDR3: CASSALPHLSNEQFF
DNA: TGTGCCAGCAGCGCACTACCCCACCTTTCCAATGAGCAGTTCTTC

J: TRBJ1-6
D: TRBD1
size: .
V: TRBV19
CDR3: CASSSLSGTVHLHF
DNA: TGTGCCAGTAGTTCACTCTCCGGGACAGTCCACCTCCACTTT

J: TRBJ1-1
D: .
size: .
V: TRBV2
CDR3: CASSEARHPNTEAFF
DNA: TGTGCCAGCAGTGAAGCGAGACACCCAAACACTGAAGCTTTCTTT

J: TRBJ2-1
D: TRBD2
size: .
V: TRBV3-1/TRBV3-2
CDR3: CASSPGTSGYNEQFF
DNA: TGTGCCAGCAGCCCCGGGACTAGCGGCTACAATGAGCAGTTCTTC

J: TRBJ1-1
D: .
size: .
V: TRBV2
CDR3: CASSVDGGGTEAFF
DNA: TGTGCCAGCAGTGTGGACGGGGGGGGAACTGAAGCTTTCTTT

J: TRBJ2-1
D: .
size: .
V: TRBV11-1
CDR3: CASSFLSYNEQFF
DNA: TGTGCCAGCAGCTTTCTATCCTACAATGAGCAGTTCTTC

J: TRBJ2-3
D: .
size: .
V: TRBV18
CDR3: CASSSNRADTQYF
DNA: TGTGCCAGCTCGTCGAACAGGGCAGATACGCAGTATTTT

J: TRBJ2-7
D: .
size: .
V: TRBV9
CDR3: CASSADFAYEQYF
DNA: TGTGCCAGCAGCGCGGACTTCGCCTACGAGCAGTACTTC

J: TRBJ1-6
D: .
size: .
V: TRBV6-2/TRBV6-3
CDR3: CASSFKGRSSYNSPLHF
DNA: TGTGCCAGCAGTTTCAAAGGAAGGAGCTCCTATAATTCACCCCTCCACTTT

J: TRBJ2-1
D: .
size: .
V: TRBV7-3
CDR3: CASSPPGRGDEQFF
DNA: TGTGCCAGCAGCCCCCCAGGGCGAGGCGATGAGCAGTTCTTC

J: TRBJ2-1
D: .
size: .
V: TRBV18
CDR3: CASSPPSDEQFF
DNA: TGTGCCAGCTCACCACCTAGCGATGAGCAGTTCTTC

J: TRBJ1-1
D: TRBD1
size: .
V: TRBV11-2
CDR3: CASSSQGGTEAFF
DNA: TGTGCCAGCAGCTCGCAGGGGGGCACTGAAGCTTTCTTT

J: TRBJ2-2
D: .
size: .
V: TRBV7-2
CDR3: CASSLGQVNTGELFF
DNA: TGTGCCAGCAGCTTAGGACAAGTCAACACCGGGGAGCTGTTTTTT

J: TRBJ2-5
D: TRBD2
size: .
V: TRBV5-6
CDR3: CASSPTTTAGETQYF
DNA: TGTGCCAGCAGCCCAACGACTACAGCGGGGGAGACCCAGTACTTC

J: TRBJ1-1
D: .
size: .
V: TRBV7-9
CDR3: CASSVHMNTEAFF
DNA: TGTGCCAGCAGCGTTCACATGAACACTGAAGCTTTCTTT

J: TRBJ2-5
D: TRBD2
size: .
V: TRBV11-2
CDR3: CASSKRLATQETQYF
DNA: TGTGCCAGCAGCAAGCGACTAGCGACACAAGAGACCCAGTACTTC

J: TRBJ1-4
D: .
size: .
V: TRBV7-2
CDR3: CASSLAHGSEKLFF
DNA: TGTGCCAGCAGCTTAGCGCACGGGAGTGAAAAACTGTTTTTT

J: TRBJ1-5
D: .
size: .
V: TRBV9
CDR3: CASSVATGGLGQPQHF
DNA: TGTGCCAGCAGCGTAGCTACGGGGGGGTTGGGACAGCCCCAGCATTTT

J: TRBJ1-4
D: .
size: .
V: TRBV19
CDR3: CASSIDPPGSVGTNEKLFF
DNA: TGTGCCAGTAGTATAGATCCACCGGGGTCAGTTGGCACTAATGAAAAACTGTTTTTT

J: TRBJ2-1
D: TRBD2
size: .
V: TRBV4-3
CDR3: CASSQDWGLAVVEQFF
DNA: TGCGCCAGCAGCCAAGATTGGGGACTAGCGGTAGTTGAGCAGTTCTTC

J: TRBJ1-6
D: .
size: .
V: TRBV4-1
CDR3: CASSQPGQRHPSSPLHF
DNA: TGCGCCAGCAGCCAACCTGGACAGAGGCATCCTAGTTCACCCCTCCACTTT

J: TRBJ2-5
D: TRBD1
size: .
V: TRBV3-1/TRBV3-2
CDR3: CASSQRQGQETQYF
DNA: TGTGCCAGCAGCCAAAGACAGGGCCAAGAGACCCAGTACTTC

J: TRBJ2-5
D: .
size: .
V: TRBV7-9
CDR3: CASSFIQGSETQYF
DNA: TGTGCCAGCAGCTTCATCCAGGGATCTGAGACCCAGTACTTC

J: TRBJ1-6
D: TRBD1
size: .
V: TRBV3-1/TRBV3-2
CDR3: CASSPGTGEVSPLHF
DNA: TGTGCCAGCAGCCCCGGGACAGGGGAAGTCTCACCCCTCCACTTT

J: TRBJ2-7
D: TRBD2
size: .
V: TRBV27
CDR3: CASSLGLAGPHEQYF
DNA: TGTGCCAGCAGTTTAGGGCTAGCGGGGCCCCACGAGCAGTACTTC

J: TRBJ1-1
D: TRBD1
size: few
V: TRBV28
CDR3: CASSLGQGGNTEAFF
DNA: TGTGCCAGCAGTCTTGGACAGGGGGGTAACACTGAAGCTTTCTTT

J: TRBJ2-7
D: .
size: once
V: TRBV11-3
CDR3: CASSLNRAEDEQYF
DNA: TGTGCCAGCAGCTTAAACCGCGCCGAGGACGAGCAGTACTTC

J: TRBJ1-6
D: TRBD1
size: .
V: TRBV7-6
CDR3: CASSLADRAGSPLHF
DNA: TGTGCCAGCAGCTTAGCAGACAGGGCGGGATCACCCCTCCACTTT

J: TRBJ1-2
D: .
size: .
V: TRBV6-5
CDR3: CASRTEQGDYGYTF
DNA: TGTGCCAGCAGGACGGAACAGGGAGACTATGGCTACACCTTC

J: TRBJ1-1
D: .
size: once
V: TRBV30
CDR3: CAWRPQVTEAFF
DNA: TGTGCCTGGAGACCCCAGGTGACTGAAGCTTTCTTT

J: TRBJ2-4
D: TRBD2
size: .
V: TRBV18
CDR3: CASSPVGREAKNIQYF
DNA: TGTGCCAGCTCACCAGTGGGGAGGGAGGCCAAAAACATTCAGTACTTC

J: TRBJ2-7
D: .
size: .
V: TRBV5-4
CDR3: CASSLAGLHEQYF
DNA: TGTGCCAGCAGCTTGGCAGGGCTGCACGAGCAGTACTTC

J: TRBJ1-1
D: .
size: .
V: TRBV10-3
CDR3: CAISESKGRAEAFF
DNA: TGTGCCATCAGTGAGTCGAAAGGGCGGGCTGAAGCTTTCTTT

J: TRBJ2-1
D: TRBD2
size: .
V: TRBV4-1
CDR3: CASSLTSGGQNEQFF
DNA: TGCGCCAGCAGTCTGACTAGCGGGGGGCAAAATGAGCAGTTCTTC

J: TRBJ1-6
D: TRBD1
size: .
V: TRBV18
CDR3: CASSHRLAPTRDRGPDSPLHF
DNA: TGTGCCAGCTCACACCGTTTGGCGCCCACCCGGGACAGGGGGCCCGATTCACCCCTCCACTTT

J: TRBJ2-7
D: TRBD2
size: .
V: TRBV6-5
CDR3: CASISSGTYEQYF
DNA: TGTGCCAGCATTTCGAGCGGGACCTACGAGCAGTACTTC

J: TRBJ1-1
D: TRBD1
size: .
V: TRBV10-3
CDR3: CAISQGAFTEAFF
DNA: TGTGCCATCAGTCAGGGGGCTTTCACTGAAGCTTTCTTT

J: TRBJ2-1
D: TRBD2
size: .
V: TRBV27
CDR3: CASSRLAGGGSYNEQFF
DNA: TGTGCCAGCAGTAGACTAGCGGGAGGGGGCTCCTACAATGAGCAGTTCTTC

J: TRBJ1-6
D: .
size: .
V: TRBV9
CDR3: CASSVDGNSPLHF
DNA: TGTGCCAGCAGCGTAGACGGTAATTCACCCCTCCACTTT

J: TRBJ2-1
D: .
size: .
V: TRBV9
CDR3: CASSVGWRGRNEQFF
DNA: TGTGCCAGCAGCGTAGGTTGGCGGGGGCGCAATGAGCAGTTCTTC

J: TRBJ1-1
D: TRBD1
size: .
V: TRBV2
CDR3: CASSAQGAGTEAFF
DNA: TGTGCCAGCAGTGCCCAGGGGGCTGGGACTGAAGCTTTCTTT

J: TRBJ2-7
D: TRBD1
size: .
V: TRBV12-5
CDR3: CASGLGTGTYEQYF
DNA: TGTGCTAGTGGTTTAGGGACAGGTACCTACGAGCAGTACTTC

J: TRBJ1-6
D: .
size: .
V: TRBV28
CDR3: CATREDLAPLHF
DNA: TGTGCCACCCGGGAGGACCTGGCACCCCTCCACTTT

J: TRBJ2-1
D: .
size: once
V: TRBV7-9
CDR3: CASSFGTRGSNEQFF
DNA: TGTGCCAGCAGCTTTGGGACACGAGGAAGCAATGAGCAGTTCTTC

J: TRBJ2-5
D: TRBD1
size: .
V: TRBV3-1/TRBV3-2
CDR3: CASSGGTGTLKRGGGETQYF
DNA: TGTGCCAGCAGCGGCGGGACAGGGACCCTAAAGAGAGGAGGGGGAGAGACCCAGTACTTC

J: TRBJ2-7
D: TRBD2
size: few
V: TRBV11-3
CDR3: CASSPNPGLAGAHEQYF
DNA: TGTGCCAGCAGCCCTAACCCGGGACTAGCGGGAGCACACGAGCAGTACTTC

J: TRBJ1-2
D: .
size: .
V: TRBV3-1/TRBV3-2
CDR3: CASSQGERGYTF
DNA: TGTGCCAGCAGCCAAGGGGAGCGGGGCTACACCTTC

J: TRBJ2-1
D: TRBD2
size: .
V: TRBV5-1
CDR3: CASSLVGGLREDNEQFF
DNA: TGCGCCAGCAGCTTGGTGGGCGGGTTGCGGGAGGACAATGAGCAGTTCTTC

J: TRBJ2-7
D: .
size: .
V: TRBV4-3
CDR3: CASSQGGGVAYEQYF
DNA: TGCGCCAGCAGCCAAGGAGGGGGGGTAGCCTACGAGCAGTACTTC

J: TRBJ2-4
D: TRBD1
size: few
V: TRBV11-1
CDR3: CASSSRQGTKNIQYF
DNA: TGTGCCAGCAGCAGCCGACAGGGAACCAAAAACATTCAGTACTTC

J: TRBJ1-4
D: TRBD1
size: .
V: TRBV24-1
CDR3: CALGQGFNEKLFF
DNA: TGTGCCCTCGGACAGGGCTTTAATGAAAAACTGTTTTTT